What follows is one T cell receptor beta chain and its context. Its specific antigen is unknown. The input lacks base qualities; no much larger clone sits a single base away. The library came from the immunoSEQ multiplex PCR assay. To provide template for TCR sequencing, every sample had RNA extracted and reverse transcribed into cDNA. First-strand cDNA was synthesized using SuperScript III with a 2:1 mix of oligo-dT and random hexamers. A synthetic immune receptor repertoire was used to gauge amplification bias, and whatever bias remained was removed computationally. Turning to the authors' computational methods: After raw reads were preprocessed to remove errors, the CDR3 was defined following IMGT conventions as running from the conserved cysteine to phenylalanine. Clonality was computed by normalizing Shannon entropy by log2 of the number of productive unique TCRs and subtracting the result from 1. CD4 or CD8 identity of scalp clones was inferred by cross-referencing scalp TCRbeta sequences with sorted blood CD4 and CD8 repertoires. What TCRdb holds here is the immuneACCESS table cut down to in-frame rearrangements. Part of the clones is not present; checked against another copy, under half of the missing clones reflect an unresolved V gene, and the others are unexplained. V, J and clone size are those of that table, while D and trimming were read from the DNA. This sample lists around 190,000 clones; just under 65% were detected once. The ten largest make up under 1.5% of the sample.

The source of the sample is a study of CD8+ T cells in alopecia areata (dated by TCRdb to 2016 to 2019). With regard to the full study: The treated patients took part in an open-label pilot trial in which moderate-to-severe alopecia areata was treated with oral tofacitinib at 5 to 10 mg twice daily. High-throughput TCRbeta sequencing was used to examine T cell clonal expansion in alopecia areata in both the C3H/HeJ mouse model and human patients. Patients stayed on tofacitinib for 6 to 18 months and then had 6 months of follow-up off drug so that delayed response and recurrence could be assessed. RNA was extracted with the PAXgene miRNA kit for fixed scalp, the miRNeasy kit for PBMCs, and the RNeasy kit for mouse skin. The SALT score, which quantifies the percentage of affected scalp surface area, was used to measure disease severity in treated patients. immunoSEQ multiplex PCR using 35 Vbeta forward primers and 13 Jbeta reverse primers was used to amplify TCRbeta CDR3 regions. Tofacitinib-treated patients had biopsies at baseline and at 4 and 24 weeks of treatment, with a later scalp biopsy in several patients. Scalp tissue and sorted CD4+ and CD8+ peripheral blood T cells from patchy and totalis/universalis alopecia areata patients and from healthy controls were covered by human TCRbeta sequencing. Clonality in the scalp was compared among normal scalp (n=4), patchy alopecia areata scalp (n=8), and alopecia totalis/universalis scalp (n=8). Broader findings and caveats from the paper: The treated cohort was small, with a single nonresponder, so links between baseline CD8+ expansion and response need larger studies. Tofacitinib significantly decreased scalp clonality and the number of expanded CD8+ clones among the top 100 scalp clones. Many expanded lesional clones persisted in scalp and blood during tofacitinib treatment, which may partly explain relapse after stopping treatment. Resident alphabeta T cells in normal human skin are also sequenced, complicating scalp TCR repertoire analysis, unlike mouse skin dominated by gammadelta T cells. Shared TCR sequences between patients were less evident than in mice, which may be partly attributable to HLA diversity in the patient population. Higher clonality and more expanded CD8+ clones were observed in lesional scalp than in normal scalp, particularly in alopecia totalis/universalis, a finding suggestive of antigenic drive.

V was cut back by 7 bases and J by 5 bases, leaving a gap of 14 bases between them. CDR1 and CDR2 (SQVTM, ANQGSEA) derive from the germline V gene. The CDR3 goes from the cysteine to the phenylalanine over 12 residues. Only the CDR3 part of the read is kept: 36 bases, read in frame from the first base. This specimen's treatment or condition label, interpreted: oral pan-JAK inhibitor, 5-10 mg twice daily. Lesional scalp punch biopsies and peripheral blood were obtained from alopecia areata patients. PBMCs were separated by density centrifugation and stained for CD3, CD4 and CD8, after which CD4+ and CD8+ T cells were sorted on a FACSAria.

Here the chain combines TRBV29-1 and TRBJ1-1; no confident D gene assignment can be made. The material was CD4+ T cells sorted from blood, obtained between weeks 49 and 50, from a patient treated with tofacitinib. The source is a human donor with alopecia areata. The CDR3 region has the sequence CSGAEPGTEAFF. The nucleotide sequence reads as follows: TGCAGCGGGGCCGAACCGGGGACTGAAGCTTTCTTT.